The clone carrying this TCR beta chain was counted ten times or more. Antigen unknown. The entirety of the isolated RNA underwent reverse transcription, so expressed TCRB transcripts were sequenced. The data were produced by immunoSEQ multiplex PCR, yet TCRdb's version contains in-frame clones alone and is incomplete. In the table there are 300,000 to 400,000 clones, 9.5% to 10% of which are singletons. These data belong to a study of beta chain features in type 1 diabetes. Study-level findings and limits: Among patients with Type 1 diabetes, TCRB CDR3s were moderately but significantly shorter in every one of the four CD4+ subsets. Type 1 diabetes patients had VDJ junctions that carried fewer insertions and more deletions.

Germline values: CDR1 SGHAT, CDR2 FQNNGV. Trimming took off 3 bases at V and 7 bases at J, with 9 bases between the two ends. This CDR3 comprises 12 residues. One heparinised draw of blood, averaging roughly 120 mL, came from each donor. Sequenced: central memory CD4+ T cells from blood. The V gene is TRBV11-2, the J gene TRBJ2-5; D may be TRBD2 (5 bases). The sequence derives from a man aged 25-45 years with type 1 diabetes. The CDR3 loop reads CASSFPRGTQYF. The CDR3 DNA reads as TGTGCCAGCAGCTTCCCCCGGGGGACCCAGTACTTC.